Shown below are 15 T cell receptor beta chains from a single sample sequenced in a study of blood T cell repertoires in COVID-19. Measured with immunoSEQ multiplex PCR; TCRdb has only the in-frame clones, and not every one. The repertoire consists of 20,000 to 25,000 clones, with 70% to 90% occurring once and the leading ten covering about a sixth. Sequenced input: peripheral blood. These receptors originate from a human donor with acute or convalescent COVID-19. The donor label of this sample is uncertain.

The V gene is TRBV12-3 or TRBV12-4, the J gene TRBJ1-1; D not certain. Deletions cut 2 bases from V and 3 bases from J, with 7 bases between. The CDR3 loop spans 13 amino acids. The DNA for the CDR3 is TGTGCCAGCAGTTTATCCCGGGACACTGAAGCTTTCTTT. It is translated as CASSLSRDTEAFF.

The CDR3 reads CASSVTAGELFF. In DNA form, the CDR3 reads TGTGCCAGCAGCGTAACAGCCGGGGAGCTGTTTTTT. This rearrangement joins TRBV9 to TRBJ2-2; no firm D call. V was pared by 1 base and J by 6 bases, with 4 bases between. The CDR3 contains 12 residues. Germline CDR1 is SGDLS and CDR2 is YYNGEE.

The count of this clone is one. The rearrangement links TRBV11-3 to TRBJ2-1; 9 bases map to TRBD2. Germline values: CDR1 SGHNT, CDR2 YENEEA. The CDR3 totals 14 residues. With V trimmed by 3 bases and J by 3 bases, 0 bases remained unmatched. CDR3 amino acids: CASSFSGGYNEQFF. CDR3 DNA: TGTGCCAGCAGCTTTAGCGGGGGCTACAATGAGCAGTTCTTC.

V and J are TRBV19 and TRBJ2-1; 7 bases are a match to TRBD1. CDR1 LNHDA and CDR2 SQIVND come from the germline V gene (reference sequence). J lost 6 bases, V lost 8 bases, and 10 bases had no gene match. The CDR3 extends over 14 amino acids. For the CDR3, the DNA is TGTGCCAGTTCTCCGGGACAGACCGTCAATGAGCAGTTCTTC. Encoded protein: CASSPGQTVNEQFF.

The chain is built from TRBV7-2 and TRBJ2-7, with TRBD1 identical over 9 bases. The CDR3 loop spans 15 amino acids. Germline loops: CDR1 SGHTA, CDR2 FQGNSA. With 0 bases clipped from V and 6 bases from J, the junction kept 6 bases outside the gene matches. The CDR3 loop is CASSLAGQGGLEQYF. The CDR3 DNA reads TGTGCCAGCAGCTTAGCGGGACAGGGAGGGCTCGAGCAGTACTTC.

The genes are TRBV18 and TRBJ1-4; unclear D gene. Trimming shortened V by 4 bases and J by 0 bases, and 12 bases separated the two germline ends. The CDR3 sequence is 16 residues long. Germline CDR1 reads KGHSH; CDR2 reads LQKENI. The DNA for the CDR3 is TGTGCCAGCTCACAGCGGACCGGGGCAACTAATGAAAAACTGTTTTTT. Translation gives CASSQRTGATNEKLFF.

V and J are TRBV5-1 and TRBJ2-1, with 11 bases identical to TRBD2. CDR3 size: 16 residues. Germline V gene lookup returns CDR1 SGHRS and CDR2 YFSETQ. Trimming removed 1 base from V and 5 bases from J; junction bases left unmatched: 5. The CDR3 loop is CASSLTLAGGNNEQFF. The CDR3 DNA follows: TGCGCCAGCAGCTTGACGCTAGCGGGAGGTAACAATGAGCAGTTCTTC.

V and J are TRBV11-2 and TRBJ2-3; D perhaps matches TRBD2 (5 bases). CDR3 length: 13 amino acids. Trimming cost V 7 bases and J 0 bases, with 8 bases left between them. The germline V gene has CDR1 SGHAT and CDR2 FQNNGV. In DNA form, the CDR3 reads TGTGCCAGCATGGTAGCGAGCACAGATACGCAGTATTTT. Translated, it gives CASMVASTDTQYF.

The chain couples TRBV5-6 to TRBJ2-3; the match to TRBD2 covers 10 bases. The CDR3 covers 16 residues. Germline CDR1 SGHDT, CDR2 YYEEEE. V lost 0 bases, J lost 8 bases, and 9 bases stayed unmatched. The CDR3 region has the DNA TGTGCCAGCAGCTTGGCGGTTAGCGGGAGGATGTCTACGCAGTATTTT. Protein product: CASSLAVSGRMSTQYF.

V gene TRBV5-1 combines with J gene TRBJ1-1, with a possible D match to TRBD1 (6 bases). Trimming removed 3 bases from V and 1 base from J, with 7 bases in between. Germline V gives CDR1 SGHRS, CDR2 YFSETQ. The CDR3 is 13 amino acids. CDR3: CASSSGQNTEAFF. The CDR3 coding sequence is TGCGCCAGCAGCTCGGGACAGAACACTGAAGCTTTCTTT.

This clone turned up a few times. The genes are TRBV5-5 and TRBJ1-1; tentatively, D is TRBD1 (6 bases). The ends were cut back, 4 bases at V and 0 bases at J, with 13 bases in the middle. CDR3 size: 15 residues. The germline gives CDR1 SGHKS, CDR2 YYEKEE (reference sequence). The CDR3 spells CASSLRQVMNTEAFF. CDR3 nucleotide sequence: TGTGCCAGCAGCCTCCGACAGGTAATGAACACTGAAGCTTTCTTT.

V and J are TRBV19 and TRBJ1-2; no clear D gene. The CDR3 runs to 14 residues. Germline V lookup: CDR1 LNHDA, CDR2 SQIVND (reference sequence). Trimming took 6 bases from V and 4 from J, leaving 15 bases between them. CDR3 bases: TGTGCCAGTAGCCCCCTTACAGAAACCTATGGCTACACCTTC. Translating gives CASSPLTETYGYTF.

This clone was seen a few times. V gene TRBV5-4 combines with J gene TRBJ1-1, with 9 bases identical to TRBD1. Germline assignment: CDR1 SGHNT and CDR2 YYREEE (reference sequence). V lost 4 bases to trimming and J lost 1 base; unmatched junction nucleotides: 2. CDR3 size: 14 residues. The CDR3 region has the DNA TGTGCCAGCAGCCCGGACAGGGGGAACACTGAAGCTTTCTTT. Translated, it gives CASSPDRGNTEAFF.

The chain is built from TRBV19 and TRBJ2-3; D is ambiguous. In germline, CDR1 is LNHDA, CDR2 SQIVND (reference sequence). The V and J ends lost 5 bases and 2 bases respectively, with 17 bases between them. The CDR3 extends over 16 amino acids. The CDR3 is CASSLSRVAVTDTQYF. The CDR3 nucleotides read TGTGCCAGTAGTCTATCCCGGGTCGCAGTCACAGATACGCAGTATTTT.

V and J are TRBV6-2 or TRBV6-3 and TRBJ2-2; D might be TRBD1 (5 bases). The V end lost 0 bases, the J end lost 4 bases, and 18 bases lay between the germline ends. This CDR3 is 18 amino acids long. From germline, CDR1 is MNHEY and CDR2 SVGEGT. CDR3 coding DNA: TGTGCCAGCAGTTACTCGCGGTTAAGGGCAGGGCCCACCGGGGAGCTGTTTTTT. Encoded protein: CASSYSRLRAGPTGELFF.